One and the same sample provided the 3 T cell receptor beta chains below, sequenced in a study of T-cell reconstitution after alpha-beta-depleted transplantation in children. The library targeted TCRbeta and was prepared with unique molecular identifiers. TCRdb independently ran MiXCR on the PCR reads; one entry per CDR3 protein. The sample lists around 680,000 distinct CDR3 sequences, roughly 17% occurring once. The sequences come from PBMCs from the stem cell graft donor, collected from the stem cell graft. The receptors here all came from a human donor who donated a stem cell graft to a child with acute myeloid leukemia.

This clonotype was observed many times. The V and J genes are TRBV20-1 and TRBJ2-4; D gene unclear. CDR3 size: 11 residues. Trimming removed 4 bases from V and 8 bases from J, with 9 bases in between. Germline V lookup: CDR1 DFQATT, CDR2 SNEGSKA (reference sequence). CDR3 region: CSATVLDIQYF. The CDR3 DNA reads TGCAGTGCTACGGTTCTGGACATTCAGTACTTC.

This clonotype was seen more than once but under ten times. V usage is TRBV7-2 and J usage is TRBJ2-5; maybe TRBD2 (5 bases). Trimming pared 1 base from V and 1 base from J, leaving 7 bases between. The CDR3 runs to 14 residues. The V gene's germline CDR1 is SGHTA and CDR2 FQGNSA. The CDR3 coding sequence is TGTGCCAGCAGCTTAGGGCGGGCCCAAGAGACCCAGTACTTC. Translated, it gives CASSLGRAQETQYF.

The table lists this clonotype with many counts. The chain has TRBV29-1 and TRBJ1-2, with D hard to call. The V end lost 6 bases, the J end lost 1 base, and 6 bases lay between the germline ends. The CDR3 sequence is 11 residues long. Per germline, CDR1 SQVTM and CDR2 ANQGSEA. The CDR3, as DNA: TGCAGCGTAGGGTTTAACTATGGCTACACCTTC. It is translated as CSVGFNYGYTF. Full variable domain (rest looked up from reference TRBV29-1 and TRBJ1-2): SAVISQKPSRDICQRGTSLTIQCQVDSQVTMMFWYRQQPGQSLTLIATANQGSEATYESGFVIDKFPISRPNLTFSTLTVSNMSPEDSSIYLCSVGFNYGYTFGSGTRLTVV.